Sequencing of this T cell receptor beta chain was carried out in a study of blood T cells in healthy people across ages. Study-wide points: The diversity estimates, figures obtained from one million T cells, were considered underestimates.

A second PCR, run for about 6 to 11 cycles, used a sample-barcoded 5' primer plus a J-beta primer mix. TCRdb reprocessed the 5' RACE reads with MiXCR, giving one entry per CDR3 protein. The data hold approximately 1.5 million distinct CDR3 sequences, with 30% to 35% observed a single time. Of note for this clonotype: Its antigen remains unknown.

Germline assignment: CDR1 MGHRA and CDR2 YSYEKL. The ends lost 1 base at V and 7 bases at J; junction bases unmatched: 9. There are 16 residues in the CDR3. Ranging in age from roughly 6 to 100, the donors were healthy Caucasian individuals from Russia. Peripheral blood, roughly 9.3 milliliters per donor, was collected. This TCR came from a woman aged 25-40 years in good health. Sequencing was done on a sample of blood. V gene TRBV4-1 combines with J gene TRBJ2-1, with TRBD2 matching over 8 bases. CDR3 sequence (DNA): TGCGCCAGCAGCCAAGTAGGAGCGGGAGATTGGAATGAGCAGTTCTTC. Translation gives CASSQVGAGDWNEQFF.